A selection of T cell receptor beta chains follows, all from one sample in a study of blood T cell repertoires in COVID-19. Produced via immunoSEQ multiplex PCR; TCRdb's table is partial and in-frame only. There are around 460,000 clones in the sample; approximately 90% occur only once, and 0.8% to 1% lies in the top ten. What was sequenced was peripheral blood. The receptor set was obtained from a man between 18 and 29 years old with COVID-19, enrolled during active disease. Each CDR3 is given with its conserved first and last residue. Each record gives: D gene, V gene, J gene, CDR3 DNA, CDR3 protein. The D gene is left open where the match is weak.

d_gene: NA; v_gene: TRBV12-3/TRBV12-4; j_gene: TRBJ1-1; CDR3nt: TGTGCCAGCAGTTTGTTAGGAGGCACTGAAGCTTTCTTT; CDR3aa: CASSLLGGTEAFF
d_gene: NA; v_gene: TRBV7-9; j_gene: TRBJ2-2; CDR3nt: TGTGCCAGCAGCCCTGTTCGCGACACCGGGGAGCTGTTTTTT; CDR3aa: CASSPVRDTGELFF
d_gene: NA; v_gene: TRBV7-9; j_gene: TRBJ1-5; CDR3nt: TGTGCCAGCAGCCCAACAGGAACACGGAGCAATCAGCCCCAGCATTTT; CDR3aa: CASSPTGTRSNQPQHF
d_gene: TRBD2; v_gene: TRBV10-2; j_gene: TRBJ2-1; CDR3nt: TGCGCCAGCAGTGATCTAGCGGCTAACAATGAGCAGTTCTTC; CDR3aa: CASSDLAANNEQFF
d_gene: TRBD2; v_gene: TRBV7-8; j_gene: TRBJ2-3; CDR3nt: TGTGCCAGCAGCTTAGTTAGCGGGAGAGCCACAGATACGCAGTATTTT; CDR3aa: CASSLVSGRATDTQYF
d_gene: NA; v_gene: TRBV5-1; j_gene: TRBJ2-1; CDR3nt: TGCGCCAGCAGCACGTCTACCAATGAGCAGTTCTTC; CDR3aa: CASSTSTNEQFF
d_gene: NA; v_gene: TRBV5-4; j_gene: TRBJ2-5; CDR3nt: TGTGCCAGCGGCCGGGACACCAAAGAGACCCAGTACTTC; CDR3aa: CASGRDTKETQYF
d_gene: NA; v_gene: TRBV24-1; j_gene: TRBJ2-2; CDR3nt: TGTGCCACCAGTGATTCTCGGGACAAGACCGCCGGGGAGCTGTTTTTT; CDR3aa: CATSDSRDKTAGELFF
d_gene: NA; v_gene: TRBV6-6; j_gene: TRBJ1-1; CDR3nt: TGTGCCAGCAGTTACTCGGATGAGACAGAGTACACTGAAGCTTTCTTT; CDR3aa: CASSYSDETEYTEAFF
d_gene: NA; v_gene: TRBV7-9; j_gene: TRBJ2-2; CDR3nt: TGTGCCAGCAGCAACAGATCGAACACCGGGGAGCTGTTTTTT; CDR3aa: CASSNRSNTGELFF
d_gene: TRBD1; v_gene: TRBV7-7; j_gene: TRBJ2-2; CDR3nt: TGTGCTAGCAGCGAAGGACAGGGGGCTATCGGGGAGCTGTTTTTT; CDR3aa: CASSEGQGAIGELFF
d_gene: TRBD2; v_gene: TRBV5-6; j_gene: TRBJ2-1; CDR3nt: TGTGCCAGCAGGAGGGTCACCAGCGGGGGACCCAATGAGCAGTTCTTC; CDR3aa: CASRRVTSGGPNEQFF
d_gene: TRBD1; v_gene: TRBV18; j_gene: TRBJ1-1; CDR3nt: TGTGCCAGCTCACCGACCCTACAGGGGGGTCGTACTGAAGCTTTCTTT; CDR3aa: CASSPTLQGGRTEAFF
d_gene: TRBD2; v_gene: TRBV2; j_gene: TRBJ2-5; CDR3nt: TGTGCCAGCAGTGGGGCGGGGGAAGAGACCCAGTACTTC; CDR3aa: CASSGAGEETQYF
d_gene: NA; v_gene: TRBV5-1; j_gene: TRBJ2-7; CDR3nt: TGCGCCAGCAGCTTGGCAGGGGCGGCTTACGAGCAGTACTTC; CDR3aa: CASSLAGAAYEQYF